These 12 T cell receptor beta chains originate from one sample sequenced in a study of blood T cell repertoires in COVID-19. Sequencing was performed with immunoSEQ multiplex PCR; in TCRdb, only in-frame clones are kept and a portion is missing. Of some 150,000 clones in the sample, over 60% were seen once. The material sequenced was peripheral blood. The receptors come from a woman in her fifties or sixties with active or convalescent COVID-19.

The V and J genes are TRBV5-1 and TRBJ2-1; D gene unclear. Germline-derived CDR1 and CDR2 are SGHRS and YFSETQ. The CDR3 sequence is 15 residues long. The V end was cut by 4 bases, the J end by 7 bases, with 18 bases between. CDR3 protein: CASSPIPTGSNEQFF. DNA of the CDR3: TGCGCCAGCAGCCCGATACCGACTGGATCGAATGAGCAGTTCTTC.

This clone occurred a few times. DNA for the CDR3: TGTGCCAGCAGCCAGAGACAGGGGGCCTATAATTCACCCCTCCACTTT. Translating gives CASSQRQGAYNSPLHF. V gene TRBV14 combines with J gene TRBJ1-6; 9 bases fit TRBD1. V lost 3 bases to trimming and J lost 2 bases; unmatched junction nucleotides: 2. The germline V gene encodes CDR1 SGHDN and CDR2 FVKESK. The CDR3 contains 16 residues.

This chain connects TRBV7-8 to TRBJ2-2; no clear D. The CDR3 runs 15 residues. The V gene's germline CDR1 is SGHVS and CDR2 FQNEAQ. The V and J ends lost 5 bases and 1 base respectively, with 11 bases between them. In nucleotides, the CDR3 is TGTGCCAGCAGCCCAGGCCGCCAGAACACCGGGGAGCTGTTTTTT. As protein: CASSPGRQNTGELFF.

The J gene is TRBJ2-1, the V gene TRBV13; TRBD1 matches 7 bases. CDR1 PRHDT and CDR2 FYEKMQ come from the germline V gene (reference sequence). The CDR3 runs 16 residues. V was clipped by 6 bases and J by 3 bases; unmatched bases: 11. CDR3 protein: CASRPARDRYYNEQFF. As DNA, the CDR3 is TGTGCCAGCAGACCAGCTCGGGACAGATACTACAATGAGCAGTTCTTC. The whole variable domain, filled in from reference TRBV13 and TRBJ2-1, reads AAGVIQSPRHLIKEKRETATLKCYPIPRHDTVYWYQQGPGQDPQFLISFYEKMQSDKGSIPDRFSAQQFSDYHSELNMSSLELGDSALYFCASRPARDRYYNEQFFGPGTRLTVL.

The rearrangement joins TRBV11-2 to TRBJ2-7; tentatively, D is TRBD2 (6 bases). Per germline, CDR1 SGHAT and CDR2 FQNNGV. The CDR3 runs 13 residues. The V gene lost 4 bases and the J gene lost 7 bases, with 14 bases spanning the gap. The CDR3 nucleotides read TGTGCCAGCAGCTCGGACTACGGTGGGGAGCAGTACTTC. Protein product: CASSSDYGGEQYF. The whole variable domain, remainder taken from reference TRBV11-2 and TRBJ2-7, is EAGVAQSPRYKIIEKRQSVAFWCNPISGHATLYWYQQILGQGPKLLIQFQNNGVVDDSQLPKDRFSAERLKGVDSTLKIQPAKLEDSAVYLCASSSDYGGEQYFGPGTRLTVT.

CDR3 sequence: CASSLGGTNEKLFF. In DNA form, the CDR3 reads TGCGCCAGCAGCTTAGGGGGCACGAATGAAAAACTGTTTTTT. This sequence joins TRBV5-1 and TRBJ1-4; 7 bases align to TRBD1. Trimming removed 2 bases from V and 5 bases from J; junction bases left unmatched: 3. Looked up from germline, CDR1 is SGHRS and CDR2 is YFSETQ. This CDR3 contains 14 residues.

This clone was counted only a few times. V and J are TRBV30 and TRBJ1-5; D is ambiguous. The V gene's germline CDR1 is GTSNPN and CDR2 SVGIG (reference sequence). Trimming removed 5 bases from V and 1 base from J, with 9 bases in between. This CDR3 has 13 amino acids. The CDR3 protein is CAWGEDSNQPQHF. Written as DNA, the CDR3 is TGTGCCTGGGGGGAGGACAGCAATCAGCCCCAGCATTTT. The full variable domain, its missing parts supplied by reference TRBV30 and TRBJ1-5, is SQTIHQWPATLVQPVGSPLSLECTVEGTSNPNLYWYRQAAGRGLQLLFYSVGIGQISSEVPQNLSASRPQDRQFILSSKKLLLSDSGFYLCAWGEDSNQPQHFGDGTRLSIL.

V and J are TRBV27 and TRBJ1-2, with 9 bases lining up with TRBD1. The germline V gene has CDR1 MNHEY and CDR2 SMNVEV (reference sequence). Losses at the gene ends were 5 bases for V and 2 bases for J; bases not matched to a gene: 6. The length of the CDR3 is 15 residues. CDR3: CASSQHGTGNYGYTF. DNA of the CDR3: TGTGCCAGCAGTCAACATGGGACAGGGAACTATGGCTACACCTTC.

This chain links TRBV5-1 with TRBJ1-3; weak D call: TRBD1 (6 bases). CDR1 and CDR2 from the germline V gene are SGHRS and YFSETQ. This CDR3 comprises 16 residues. V was shortened by 3 bases and J by 2 bases, with 15 bases between the two germline ends. The CDR3 DNA sequence: TGCGCCAGCAGCTATGGGTTGGGGGCTGCTGGAAACACCATATATTTT. Its protein product is CASSYGLGAAGNTIYF.

The chain has TRBV7-9 and TRBJ1-2, with D unclear. The CDR3 loop spans 14 amino acids. Germline V lookup: CDR1 SEHNR, CDR2 FQNEAQ (reference sequence). V was cut by 4 bases and J by 4 bases, with 13 bases left in between. The CDR3 reads CASSSVQVGYGYTF. CDR3 DNA: TGTGCCAGCAGCTCCGTTCAGGTGGGCTATGGCTACACCTTC.

This chain uses TRBV19 with TRBJ1-3, with 9 bases that match TRBD1. Per the germline V gene, CDR1 is LNHDA and CDR2 is SQIVND (reference sequence). V lost 4 bases and J lost 3; bases outside the gene matches: 7. The CDR3 is 16 amino acids. CDR3 nucleotide sequence: TGTGCCAGTAGTACGGCCGGGACAGGGAGTGGAAACACCATATATTTT. This encodes CASSTAGTGSGNTIYF.

The genes are TRBV9 and TRBJ2-2, with 8 nucleotides matching TRBD2. The CDR3 sequence is 15 residues long. Germline assignment: CDR1 SGDLS and CDR2 YYNGEE. The junction had 1 base not matched to a gene; V was cut back by 2 bases and J by 1 base. For the CDR3, the DNA is TGTGCCAGCAGCGTGGGGACTAGGAACACCGGGGAGCTGTTTTTT. Its protein product is CASSVGTRNTGELFF.